This T cell receptor beta chain appears in the sequencing data of a study of response to subunit inactivated influenza vaccine (dated by TCRdb to 2017 to 2018). Some background on the complete study: To follow how T cells responded to a trivalent subunit inactivated influenza vaccine, the researchers relied on deep quantitative profiling of the T cell receptor repertoire. The study at large found these results: The authors suggested that each seasonal influenza vaccination may recruit only a limited number of new T cells.

V and J lose 5 bases and 0 bases, and a span of 17 bases separates them. Reading the germline V gene (reference sequence) gives CDR1 LNHNV and CDR2 YYDKDF. The CDR3 covers 16 residues, taking in both the cysteine and the phenylalanine. Only the CDR3 part of the read is kept: 48 bases, read in frame from the first base. Concerning this clonotype: No antigen is known for it. No base-level quality is on record; no much larger clone is a single base apart.

Library method: RT-PCR. Instrument on record: Illumina HiSeq 2500. TCRdb redid the processing of the public reads, applying fastp at Q25 and MiXCR, and retained in-frame beta chains. Every distinct CDR3 protein forms one entry, paired with its most common genes and DNA. In this sample the table shows around 760,000 distinct CDR3 sequences, 11% to 15% of which occur a single time. The top ten clonotypes cover 6% to 8% of the sample. Material: PBMCs from blood, obtained roughly 2 weeks before vaccination. The TCR originated in a man aged 45-65 years who received an inactivated influenza vaccine. Donor details come from another sample of the same person, matched by shared clones. The rearrangement joined TRBV15 to TRBJ2-7; a tentative D match to TRBD1 spans 5 bases. In nucleotide form, the sequence is TGTGCCACCAGCCCTCCCTGGGGCAGAAGCTCCTACGAGCAGTACTTC. The translation is CATSPPWGRSSYEQYF.